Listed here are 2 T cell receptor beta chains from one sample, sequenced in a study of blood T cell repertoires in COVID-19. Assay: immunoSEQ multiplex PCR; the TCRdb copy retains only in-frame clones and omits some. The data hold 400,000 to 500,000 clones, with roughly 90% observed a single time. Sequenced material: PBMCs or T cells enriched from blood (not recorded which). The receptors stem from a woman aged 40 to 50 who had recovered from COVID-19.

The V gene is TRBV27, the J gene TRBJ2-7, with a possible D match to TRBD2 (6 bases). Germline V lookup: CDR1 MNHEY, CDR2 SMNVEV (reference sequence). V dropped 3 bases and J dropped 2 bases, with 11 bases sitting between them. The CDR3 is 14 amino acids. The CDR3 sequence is CASSLGTPPYEQYF. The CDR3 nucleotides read TGTGCCAGCAGTTTGGGGACTCCTCCCTACGAGCAGTACTTC.

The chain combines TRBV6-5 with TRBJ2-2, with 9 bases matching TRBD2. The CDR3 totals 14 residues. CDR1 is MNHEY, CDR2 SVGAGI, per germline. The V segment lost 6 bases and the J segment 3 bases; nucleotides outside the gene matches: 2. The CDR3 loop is CASRAGGHTGELFF. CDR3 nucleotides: TGTGCCAGCAGAGCGGGAGGACACACCGGGGAGCTGTTTTTT.